This is a list of T cell receptor beta chains from one sample in a study of blood T cell repertoires in COVID-19. TCRdb keeps only in-frame clones here, not all; method: immunoSEQ multiplex PCR. The sample shows some 150,000 clones, roughly nine tenths of them seen only once. The sequencing input was peripheral blood. Receptor source: a woman in her sixties with active COVID-19. CDR3s include the opening cysteine and the closing phenylalanine or tryptophan. Each record gives: D gene, clone size, V gene, J gene, CDR3 protein, CDR3 DNA. A D gene is named only where the DNA matches it firmly. A row's size may be missing; if present it is once, few, many or a size class.

NA,NA,TRBV7-9,TRBJ2-1,CASSLELASEQFF,TGTGCCAGCAGCTTAGAACTAGCTAGTGAGCAGTTCTTC
NA,NA,TRBV9,TRBJ1-1,CASSSRVGNTEAFF,TGTGCCAGCAGCTCCAGGGTAGGGAACACTGAAGCTTTCTTT
TRBD2,few,TRBV4-3,TRBJ2-2,CASSQGSGRVGSNTGELFF,TGCGCCAGCAGCCAAGGTAGCGGGAGGGTGGGTTCGAACACCGGGGAGCTGTTTTTT
NA,NA,TRBV7-2,TRBJ2-4,CASSGRDSLAKNIQYF,TGTGCCAGCAGCGGGCGGGACAGCCTAGCCAAAAACATTCAGTACTTC
TRBD1,NA,TRBV5-1,TRBJ2-1,CASSSGQGAYNEQFF,TGCGCCAGCAGCTCTGGACAGGGTGCCTACAATGAGCAGTTCTTC
TRBD2,NA,TRBV9,TRBJ2-1,CASSGTGLAGWSSYNEQFF,TGTGCCAGCAGCGGGACGGGACTAGCGGGATGGAGCTCCTACAATGAGCAGTTCTTC
NA,NA,TRBV24-1,TRBJ2-7,CATSDKQAARHEQYF,TGTGCCACCAGTGACAAACAGGCGGCCCGGCACGAGCAGTACTTC
TRBD2,NA,TRBV4-3,TRBJ2-7,CASSQELAGGPADEQYF,TGCGCCAGCAGCCAGGAACTAGCGGGAGGGCCCGCGGACGAGCAGTACTTC
NA,NA,TRBV9,TRBJ2-1,CASSVQGGFYNEQFF,TGTGCCAGCAGCGTACAGGGAGGCTTCTACAATGAGCAGTTCTTC
NA,NA,TRBV12-3/TRBV12-4,TRBJ1-2,CASSFGQSYGYTF,TGTGCCAGCAGTTTTGGACAATCTTATGGCTACACCTTC
NA,NA,TRBV7-2,TRBJ1-3,CASSLLDSYSGNTIYF,TGTGCCAGCAGCTTACTCGACAGCTACTCTGGAAACACCATATATTTT
NA,NA,TRBV28,TRBJ1-2,CASSLFVPKGGGYTF,TGTGCCAGCAGTTTATTCGTACCAAAGGGAGGTGGCTACACCTTC
TRBD2,NA,TRBV7-2,TRBJ2-1,CASSFGTRISEQFF,TGTGCCAGCAGCTTTGGGACTAGAATCTCCGAGCAGTTCTTC
NA,NA,TRBV4-3,TRBJ1-4,CASSQDGARNEKLFF,TGCGCCAGCAGCCAAGATGGGGCCCGGAATGAAAAACTGTTTTTT
TRBD2,once,TRBV28,TRBJ2-7,CASSWKFGGLSGRGPIEQYF,TGTGCCAGCAGTTGGAAGTTCGGGGGGCTGAGCGGGAGGGGGCCCATCGAGCAGTACTTC
TRBD1,NA,TRBV6-5,TRBJ1-1,CASTRGMNTEAFF,TGTGCCAGCACCAGGGGGATGAACACTGAAGCTTTCTTT
TRBD2,NA,TRBV24-1,TRBJ2-3,CATSDVGTRGGDTQYF,TGTGCCACCAGTGACGTTGGGACTAGGGGTGGGGATACGCAGTATTTT
NA,NA,TRBV9,TRBJ2-4,CASSVGQGSKNIQYF,TGTGCCAGCAGCGTAGGGCAGGGAAGCAAAAACATTCAGTACTTC
NA,NA,TRBV4-3,TRBJ2-1,CASSQGGMSGGIGYNEQFF,TGCGCCAGCAGCCAAGGAGGGATGTCGGGCGGGATAGGATACAATGAGCAGTTCTTC
TRBD2,NA,TRBV5-6,TRBJ2-7,CASSLGLAGGLITYEQYF,TGTGCCAGCAGCCTGGGACTAGCGGGAGGCCTCATAACCTACGAGCAGTACTTC
NA,NA,TRBV6-5,TRBJ2-7,CASRGDSEYEQYF,TGTGCCAGCAGAGGAGACAGTGAATACGAGCAGTACTTC
TRBD2,NA,TRBV4-3,TRBJ2-1,CASSQAVLAGGNNEQFF,TGCGCCAGCAGCCAAGCCGTACTAGCGGGAGGGAACAATGAGCAGTTCTTC
NA,NA,TRBV5-1,TRBJ2-3,CASSVLGISTDTQYF,TGCGCCAGCAGCGTACTAGGGATAAGCACAGATACGCAGTATTTT
TRBD1,few,TRBV5-1,TRBJ1-2,CASSLEGANNYGYTF,TGCGCCAGCAGCTTGGAGGGGGCGAATAACTATGGCTACACCTTC